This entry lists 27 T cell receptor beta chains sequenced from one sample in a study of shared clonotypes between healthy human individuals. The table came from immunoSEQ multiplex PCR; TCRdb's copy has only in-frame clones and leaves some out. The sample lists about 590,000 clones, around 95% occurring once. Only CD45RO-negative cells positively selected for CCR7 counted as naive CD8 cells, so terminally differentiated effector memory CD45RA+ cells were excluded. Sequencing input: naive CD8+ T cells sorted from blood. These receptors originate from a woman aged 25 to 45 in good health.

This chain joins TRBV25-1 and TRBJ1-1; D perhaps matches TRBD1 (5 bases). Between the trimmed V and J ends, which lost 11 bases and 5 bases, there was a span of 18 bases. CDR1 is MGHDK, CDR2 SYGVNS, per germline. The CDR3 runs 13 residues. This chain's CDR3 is CACDRGGDTEAFF. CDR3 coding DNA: TGTGCCTGCGACCGGGGGGGAGATACTGAAGCTTTCTTT.

This CDR3 is CASSLVGLNEKLFF. The CDR3 DNA follows: TGTGCCAGCAGTTTGGTGGGGCTTAATGAAAAACTGTTTTTT. The rearrangement joins TRBV27 to TRBJ1-4; D might be TRBD1 (5 bases). V lost 3 bases and J 4 bases, leaving 9 bases between the germline ends. The germline V gene encodes CDR1 MNHEY and CDR2 SMNVEV (reference sequence). This CDR3 has 14 residues.

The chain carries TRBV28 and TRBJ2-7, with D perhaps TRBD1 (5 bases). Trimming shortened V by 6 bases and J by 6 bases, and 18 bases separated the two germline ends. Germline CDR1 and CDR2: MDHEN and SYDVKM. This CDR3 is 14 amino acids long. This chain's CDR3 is CASRQQAVSPEQYF. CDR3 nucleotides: TGTGCCAGCAGACAACAGGCCGTATCGCCCGAGCAGTACTTC. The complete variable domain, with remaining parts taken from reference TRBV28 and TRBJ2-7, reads DVKVTQSSRYLVKRTGEKVFLECVQDMDHENMFWYRQDPGLGLRLIYFSYDVKMKEKGDIPEGYSVSREKKERFSLILESASTNQTSMYLCASRQQAVSPEQYFGPGTRLTVT.

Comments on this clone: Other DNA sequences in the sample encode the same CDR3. CDR3 in DNA: TGTGCCAGCAGCTCGGGACGGAACACTGAAGCTTTCTTT. Encoded protein: CASSSGRNTEAFF. The chain links TRBV13 to TRBJ1-1; the D gene is possibly TRBD1 (5 bases). The CDR3 spans 13 residues. V lost 4 bases to trimming and J lost 1 base, with 7 bases between them. Germline V lookup: CDR1 PRHDT, CDR2 FYEKMQ (reference sequence).

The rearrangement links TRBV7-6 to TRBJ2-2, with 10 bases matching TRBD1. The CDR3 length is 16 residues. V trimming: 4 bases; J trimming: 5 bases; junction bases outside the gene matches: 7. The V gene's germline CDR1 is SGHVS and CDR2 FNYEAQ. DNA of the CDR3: TGTGCCAGCAGCTCCGGGACAGGGGTGGGGACCGGGGAGCTGTTTTTT. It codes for CASSSGTGVGTGELFF.

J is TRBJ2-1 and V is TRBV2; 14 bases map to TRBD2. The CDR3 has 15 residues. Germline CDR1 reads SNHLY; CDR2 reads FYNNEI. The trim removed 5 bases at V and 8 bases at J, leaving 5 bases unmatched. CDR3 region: CASSRTSGRRDEQFF. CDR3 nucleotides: TGTGCCAGCAGTAGGACTAGCGGGAGGCGTGATGAGCAGTTCTTC.

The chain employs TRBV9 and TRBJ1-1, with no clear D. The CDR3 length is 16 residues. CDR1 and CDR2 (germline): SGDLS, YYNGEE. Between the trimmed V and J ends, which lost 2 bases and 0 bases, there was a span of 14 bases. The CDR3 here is CASSVGKTALNTEAFF. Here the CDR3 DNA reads TGTGCCAGCAGCGTTGGAAAAACAGCTCTGAACACTGAAGCTTTCTTT.

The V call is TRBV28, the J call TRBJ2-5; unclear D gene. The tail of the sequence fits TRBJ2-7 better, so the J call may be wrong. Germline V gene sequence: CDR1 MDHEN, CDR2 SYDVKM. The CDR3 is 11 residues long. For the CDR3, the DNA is TGTGCCAGCACCGACCTTTACGAGCAGTACTTC. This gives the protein CASTDLYEQYF.

The CDR3 region has the DNA TGTGCCACCAGCAGAGGTACTAGCGGGAGGGCTCACGAGCAGTACTTC. Its protein is CATSRGTSGRAHEQYF. V and J are TRBV15 and TRBJ2-5, with TRBD2 matching over 13 bases. The DNA end is more similar to TRBJ2-7, so the J call may be wrong. The CDR3 is 16 residues long. Germline CDR1 and CDR2: LNHNV and YYDKDF (reference sequence).

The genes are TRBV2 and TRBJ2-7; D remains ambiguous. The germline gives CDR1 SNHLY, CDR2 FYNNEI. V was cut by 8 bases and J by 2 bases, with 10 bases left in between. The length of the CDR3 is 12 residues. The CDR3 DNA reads TGTGCCAGCCATGACCTTACCTACGAGCAGTACTTC. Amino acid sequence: CASHDLTYEQYF.

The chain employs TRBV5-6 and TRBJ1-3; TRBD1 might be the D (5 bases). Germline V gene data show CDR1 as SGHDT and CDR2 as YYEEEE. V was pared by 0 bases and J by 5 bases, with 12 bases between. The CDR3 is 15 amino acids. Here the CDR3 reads CASSLGDGKRNTIYF. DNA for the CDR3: TGTGCCAGCAGCTTGGGGGACGGAAAAAGAAACACCATATATTTT.

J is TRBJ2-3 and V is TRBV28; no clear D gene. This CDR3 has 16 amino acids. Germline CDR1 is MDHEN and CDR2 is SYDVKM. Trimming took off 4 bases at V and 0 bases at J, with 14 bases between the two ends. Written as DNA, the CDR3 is TGTGCCAGCAGTTCGTCAGGTTATGGGAGCACAGATACGCAGTATTTT. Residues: CASSSSGYGSTDTQYF.

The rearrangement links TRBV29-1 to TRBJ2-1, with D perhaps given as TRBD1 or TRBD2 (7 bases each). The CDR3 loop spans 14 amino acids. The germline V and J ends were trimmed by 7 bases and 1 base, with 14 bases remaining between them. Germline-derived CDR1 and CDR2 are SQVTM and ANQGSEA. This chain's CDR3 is CSAQGGASYNEQFF. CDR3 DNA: TGCAGCGCTCAGGGGGGGGCTTCCTACAATGAGCAGTTCTTC.

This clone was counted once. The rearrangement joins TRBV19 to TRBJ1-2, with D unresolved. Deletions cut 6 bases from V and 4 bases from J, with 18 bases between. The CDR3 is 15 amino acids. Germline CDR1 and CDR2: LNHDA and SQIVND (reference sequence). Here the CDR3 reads CASSPPAGGIYGYTF. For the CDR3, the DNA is TGTGCCAGTAGCCCCCCCGCAGGTGGTATCTATGGCTACACCTTC.

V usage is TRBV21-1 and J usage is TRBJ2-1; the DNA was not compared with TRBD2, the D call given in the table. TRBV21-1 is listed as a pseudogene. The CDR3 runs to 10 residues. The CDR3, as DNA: TGTGCCAGCAGCCATCCTAAACAGTTCTTC. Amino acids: CASSHPKQFF.

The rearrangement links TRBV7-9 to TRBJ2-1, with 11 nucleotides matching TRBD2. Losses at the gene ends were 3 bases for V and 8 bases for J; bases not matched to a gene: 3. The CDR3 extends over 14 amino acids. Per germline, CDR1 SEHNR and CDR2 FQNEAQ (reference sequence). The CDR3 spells CASSFASGRHEQFF. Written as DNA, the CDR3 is TGTGCCAGCAGCTTCGCTAGCGGGAGGCATGAGCAGTTCTTC.

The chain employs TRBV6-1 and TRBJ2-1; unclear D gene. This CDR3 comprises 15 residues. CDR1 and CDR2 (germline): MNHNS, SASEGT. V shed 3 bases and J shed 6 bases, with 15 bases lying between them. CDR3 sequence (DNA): TGTGCCAGCAGTGATTTGTCGATTCCGCTCAATGAGCAGTTCTTC. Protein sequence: CASSDLSIPLNEQFF.

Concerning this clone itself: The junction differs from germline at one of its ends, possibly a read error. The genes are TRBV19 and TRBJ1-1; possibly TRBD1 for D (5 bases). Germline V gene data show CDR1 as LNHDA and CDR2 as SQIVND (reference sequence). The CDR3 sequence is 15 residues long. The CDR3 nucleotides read TGTGCCAGTAGTATGGTAATAGGGGTGAAGACTGAAGCTTTCTTT. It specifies CASSMVIGVKTEAFF.

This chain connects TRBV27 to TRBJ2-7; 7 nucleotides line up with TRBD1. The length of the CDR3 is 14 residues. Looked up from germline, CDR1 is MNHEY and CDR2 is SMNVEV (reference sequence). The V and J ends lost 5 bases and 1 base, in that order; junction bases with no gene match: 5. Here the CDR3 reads CASSVVGQSYEQYF. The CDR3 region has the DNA TGTGCCAGCAGTGTTGTGGGACAGTCCTACGAGCAGTACTTC.

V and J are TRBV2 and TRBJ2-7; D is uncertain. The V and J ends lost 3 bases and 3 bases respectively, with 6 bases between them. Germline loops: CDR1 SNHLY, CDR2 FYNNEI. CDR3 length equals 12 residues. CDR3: CASSDRRYEQYF. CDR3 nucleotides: TGTGCCAGCAGTGACAGGCGCTACGAGCAGTACTTC.

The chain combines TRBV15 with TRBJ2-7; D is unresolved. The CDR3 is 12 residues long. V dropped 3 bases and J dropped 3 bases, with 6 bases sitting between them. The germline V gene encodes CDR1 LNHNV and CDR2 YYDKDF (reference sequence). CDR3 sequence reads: CATSSSGYEQYF. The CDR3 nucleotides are TGTGCCACCAGCAGTTCAGGCTACGAGCAGTACTTC.

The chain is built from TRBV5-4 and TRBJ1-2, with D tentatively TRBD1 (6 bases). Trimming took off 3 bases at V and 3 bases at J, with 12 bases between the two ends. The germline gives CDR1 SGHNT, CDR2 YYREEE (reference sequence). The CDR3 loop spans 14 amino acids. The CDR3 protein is CASSSRGGDYGYTF. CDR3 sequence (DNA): TGTGCCAGCAGCTCGAGGGGGGGCGACTATGGCTACACCTTC.

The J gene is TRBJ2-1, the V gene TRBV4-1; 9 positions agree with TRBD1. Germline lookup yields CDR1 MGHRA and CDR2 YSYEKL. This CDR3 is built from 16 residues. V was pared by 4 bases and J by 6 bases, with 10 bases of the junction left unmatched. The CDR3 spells CASSPRGQGIGNEQFF. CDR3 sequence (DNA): TGCGCCAGCAGCCCTCGGGGACAGGGTATCGGCAATGAGCAGTTCTTC.

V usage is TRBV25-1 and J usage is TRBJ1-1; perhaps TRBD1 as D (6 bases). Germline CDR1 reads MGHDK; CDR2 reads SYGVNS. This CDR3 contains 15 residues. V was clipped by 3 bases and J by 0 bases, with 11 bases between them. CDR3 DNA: TGTGCCAGCAGTGACAGGGGTGGTATGAACACTGAAGCTTTCTTT. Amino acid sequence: CASSDRGGMNTEAFF.

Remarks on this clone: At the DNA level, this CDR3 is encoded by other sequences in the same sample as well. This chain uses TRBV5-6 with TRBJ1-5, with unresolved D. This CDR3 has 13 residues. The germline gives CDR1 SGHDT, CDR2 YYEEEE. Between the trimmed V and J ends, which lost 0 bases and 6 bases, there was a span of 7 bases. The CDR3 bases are TGTGCCAGCAGCTTGGGAGGGTCTCAGCCCCAGCATTTT. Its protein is CASSLGGSQPQHF.

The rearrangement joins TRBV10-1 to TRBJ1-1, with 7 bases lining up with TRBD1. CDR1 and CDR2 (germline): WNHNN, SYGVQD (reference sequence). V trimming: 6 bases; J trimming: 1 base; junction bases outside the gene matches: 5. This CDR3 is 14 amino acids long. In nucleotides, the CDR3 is TGCGCCAGCAGCTCACAGGGGACGAACACTGAAGCTTTCTTT. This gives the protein CASSSQGTNTEAFF.

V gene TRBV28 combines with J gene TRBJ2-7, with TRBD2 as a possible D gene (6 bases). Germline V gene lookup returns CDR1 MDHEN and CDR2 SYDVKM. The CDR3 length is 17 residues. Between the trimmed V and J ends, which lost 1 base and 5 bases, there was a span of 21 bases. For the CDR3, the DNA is TGTGCCAGCAGTTTATATGGGGCACCCTCGGGGGACGACGAGCAGTACTTC. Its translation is CASSLYGAPSGDDEQYF.